This T cell receptor (beta chain) was captured by sequencing in a study of OX40 agonist ivuxolimab in advanced cancers. General observations from the study: In CD8+ T cells, expanded clones were on average more numerous than in CD4+.

It was autoimmune disease history or systemic immunosuppression that excluded patients. With respect to this clone: What it binds is not known.

The CDR3 is made up of 15 amino acids. Trimming took off 4 bases at V and 7 bases at J, with 19 bases between the two ends. Germline loops: CDR1 MGHDK, CDR2 SYGVNS. The data were produced by immunoSEQ multiplex PCR, yet TCRdb's version contains in-frame clones alone and is incomplete. The data hold around 70,000 clones, with about four fifths observed a single time. This TCR was recovered from an adult with an advanced solid tumor such as melanoma, head and neck, liver or kidney cancer. The input for sequencing was CD4+ or CD8+ T cells sorted from blood, taken in a trial of the OX40 agonist ivuxolimab. The chain uses TRBV25-1 and TRBJ1-2, with D perhaps TRBD1 (6 bases). In DNA, the CDR3 is TGTGCCAGCAGTGGCGGAGCAGGGGATTGGAGTGGCTACACCTTC. Translation: CASSGGAGDWSGYTF.